These 24 T cell receptor beta chains were all obtained from the same sample, sequenced in a study of cytomegalovirus exposure and HLA in healthy donors (dated by TCRdb to about 2017). The receptor library was made with the immunoSEQ multiplex PCR assay. For the multiplex PCR, a mixture combining 60 forward primers for TCR Vbeta segments and 13 reverse primers for TCR Jbeta segments was used. TCRdb stores this immuneACCESS table with in-frame sequences only. Part of the clones is absent; in the studies checked, under half of the shortfall reflects unresolved V genes, and no reason is known for the rest. The sample table holds around 200,000 clones, of which 60% to 85% were seen once. The top ten hold about 3.4% of the sample. Sequencing was done on a sample of PBMCs. The receptors were gathered from a female donor in good health and CMV-seronegative.

CDR3 coding DNA: TGTGCCAGCTCACCAGGGCAGGCCCCTGAAGCTTTCTTT. Amino acids: CASSPGQAPEAFF. V usage is TRBV18 and J usage is TRBJ1-1, with unresolved D. Germline assignment: CDR1 KGHSH and CDR2 LQKENI. V gave up 2 bases and J gave up 6 bases, with 10 bases separating them. This CDR3 spans 13 amino acids.

The rearrangement joins TRBV12-2 to TRBJ2-2; no check of the table's D call, TRBD1, against the DNA was made. TRBV12-2 is termed a pseudogene. CDR3 length: 16 amino acids. The CDR3 loop is CASRWETGGFTGELFF. The CDR3 region has the DNA TGTGCAAGTCGCTGGGAGACAGGGGGGTTCACCGGGGAGCTGTTTTTT.

This chain connects TRBV4-1 to TRBJ2-3, with 7 bases fitting TRBD1. The ends lost 1 base at V and 6 bases at J; junction bases unmatched: 13. The CDR3 totals 17 residues. The germline gives CDR1 MGHRA, CDR2 YSYEKL. This CDR3 reads CASSQVTQGQFKDTQYF. DNA of the CDR3: TGCGCCAGCAGCCAAGTTACACAGGGGCAATTTAAGGATACGCAGTATTTT.

The V call is TRBV21-1, the J call TRBJ2-1; the table calls TRBD2, which could not be checked here. TRBV21-1 constitutes a pseudogene. The CDR3 is 15 residues long. The CDR3 is CASSLGEGNGCEQFF. DNA for the CDR3: TGTGCCAGCAGCCTAGGGGAGGGGAACGGTTGTGAGCAGTTCTTC.

The chain has TRBV5-1 and TRBJ2-3; 8 nucleotides agree with TRBD2. The length of the CDR3 is 16 residues. Trimming removed 0 bases from V and 3 bases from J; junction bases left unmatched: 6. Germline CDR1 and CDR2: SGHRS and YFSETQ. The chain's CDR3 is CASSLAQSGGTDTQYF. In nucleotides, the CDR3 is TGCGCCAGCAGCTTGGCCCAAAGCGGGGGAACAGATACGCAGTATTTT.

The chain links TRBV5-3 to TRBJ2-1; 9 nucleotides align to TRBD2. TRBV5-3 belongs to the ORF category, with a function that is uncertain. V lost 2 bases, J lost 8 bases, and 17 bases stayed unmatched. CDR3 length: 18 residues. Written as DNA, the CDR3 is TGTGCCAGAAGCTTTGGGGGACTAGCCCCCCGATGGTGGGATGAGCAGTTCTTC. This translates into CARSFGGLAPRWWDEQFF.

The chain recombines TRBV18 with TRBJ2-3; D call uncertain. CDR3 size: 14 residues. The germline V gene encodes CDR1 KGHSH and CDR2 LQKENI. V gave up 2 bases and J gave up 6 bases, with 12 bases separating them. The CDR3 region has the DNA TGTGCCAGCTCACCAACAAATCCTAGGGATACGCAGTATTTT. Translating it yields CASSPTNPRDTQYF.

This rearrangement joins TRBV7-2 to TRBJ1-6; 8 positions agree with TRBD1. Losses at the gene ends were 4 bases for V and 0 bases for J; bases not matched to a gene: 8. Germline V CDR1 and CDR2: SGHTA, FQGNSA. This CDR3 contains 18 residues. The CDR3: CASSSRTGLSSYNSPLHF. The CDR3 nucleotides are TGTGCCAGCAGCTCCCGGACAGGGCTTAGCTCCTATAATTCACCCCTCCACTTT.

This chain's CDR3 is CASSPNLGQRNTEAFF. CDR3 in DNA: TGTGCCAGCAGCCCCAACTTGGGACAGCGAAACACTGAAGCTTTCTTT. The chain uses TRBV16 and TRBJ1-1, with 7 bases fitting TRBD1. The V gene end was trimmed by 4 bases and the J gene end by 2 bases; junction bases not matched to a gene: 10. This CDR3 comprises 16 residues. Germline CDR1 KGHSY, CDR2 FQNENV.

The chain recombines TRBV7-9 with TRBJ1-1, with 8 nucleotides matching TRBD1. The junction had 10 bases not matched to a gene; V was cut back by 0 bases and J by 10 bases. CDR3 length: 15 residues. Germline CDR1 is SEHNR and CDR2 is FQNEAQ (reference sequence). The CDR3 nucleotides read TGTGCCAGCAGCTTAGCCTCGGGACAGGCCGTAAGAGCTTTCTTT. Its translation is CASSLASGQAVRAFF.

The chain uses TRBV18 and TRBJ2-5, with D perhaps TRBD1 (7 bases). The J call is uncertain, as TRBJ2-7 better fits the DNA end. The germline gives CDR1 KGHSH, CDR2 LQKENI. The CDR3 runs 15 residues. The CDR3 here is CASSTAAGGLYEQYF. DNA of the CDR3: TGTGCCAGCTCGACCGCGGCAGGGGGGCTCTACGAGCAGTACTTC.

This sequence joins TRBV18 and TRBJ2-3; D gene uncertain. The CDR3 is 13 amino acids. The germline CDR1 and CDR2 sequences are KGHSH and LQKENI. V lost 7 bases, J lost 4 bases, and 12 bases lay in between. The CDR3, as DNA: TGTGCCAGCTACCCCACTCAAGCAGATACGCAGTATTTT. Protein sequence: CASYPTQADTQYF.

V and J are TRBV4-3 and TRBJ1-6; D gene unclear. The CDR3 spans 16 residues. With 0 bases removed from V and 10 bases from J, the gap between germline ends came to 16 bases. Germline lookup yields CDR1 LGHNA and CDR2 YSLEER. The CDR3 spells CASSQDLIREGSPLHF. The CDR3 nucleotides are TGCGCCAGCAGCCAAGATTTAATTCGAGAGGGATCACCCCTCCACTTT.

The rearrangement joins TRBV18 to TRBJ1-1; 9 positions match TRBD1. Germline CDR1 and CDR2: KGHSH and LQKENI. Unmatched junction bases numbered 4, after V lost 2 bases and J lost 0 bases. The CDR3 covers 16 residues. The chain's CDR3 is CASSPRDRAMNTEAFF. CDR3 bases: TGTGCCAGCTCACCAAGGGACAGGGCCATGAACACTGAAGCTTTCTTT.

The V gene is TRBV19, the J gene TRBJ1-1; D perhaps matches TRBD1 (5 bases). Per the germline V gene, CDR1 is LNHDA and CDR2 is SQIVND (reference sequence). This CDR3 is built from 15 residues. V lost 7 bases to trimming and J lost 1 base, with 16 bases between them. The CDR3 DNA reads as TGTGCCAGTACCCCGTGGGGGGTAGGGAACACTGAAGCTTTCTTT. Protein: CASTPWGVGNTEAFF.

The V and J genes are TRBV19 and TRBJ2-3; possibly TRBD2 for D (7 bases). CDR1 LNHDA and CDR2 SQIVND come from the germline V gene (reference sequence). V was clipped by 5 bases and J by 4 bases, with 16 bases between them. This CDR3 has 15 residues. CDR3 loop: CASSYWTGGSDTQYF. The CDR3 DNA reads TGTGCCAGTAGTTATTGGACGGGGGGCTCAGATACGCAGTATTTT.

This clone was found once. The chain has TRBV12-5 and TRBJ2-4, with TRBD1 matching 7 bases. Germline-derived CDR1 and CDR2 are LGHNT and FRNRAP. Germline trimming cut 4 bases from V and 6 bases from J; bases unmatched to any gene: 9. This CDR3 is 15 amino acids long. CDR3 in DNA: TGTGCTAGTGGTTCCTACAGGGGATTCGTAAACATTCAGTACTTC. Translated, it gives CASGSYRGFVNIQYF.

CDR3 amino acids: CASSSLAGFTGELFF. CDR3 DNA: TGTGCCAGCAGCTCTTTAGCGGGGTTCACCGGGGAGCTGTTTTTT. The chain carries TRBV7-3 and TRBJ2-2; the match to TRBD2 covers 8 bases. CDR3 length: 15 amino acids. The ends lost 4 bases at V and 4 bases at J; junction bases unmatched: 5. The germline V gene encodes CDR1 SGHTA and CDR2 FQGTGA. The whole variable domain, remainder taken from reference TRBV7-3 and TRBJ2-2, is GAGVSQTPSNKVTEKGKYVELRCDPISGHTALYWYRQSLGQGPEFLIYFQGTGAADDSGLPNDRFFAVRPEGSVSTLKIQRTERGDSAVYLCASSSLAGFTGELFFGEGSRLTVL.

The genes are TRBV5-1 and TRBJ2-1, with TRBD2 identical over 9 bases. V trimming: 1 base; J trimming: 9 bases; junction bases outside the gene matches: 2. This CDR3 has 13 amino acids. The germline CDR1 and CDR2 sequences are SGHRS and YFSETQ. CDR3 DNA: TGCGCCAGCAGCTTGAGCGGGAGGATTGAGCAGTTCTTC. Its translation is CASSLSGRIEQFF.

This clone has a handful of counts. The V call is TRBV5-5, the J call TRBJ1-6; D unclear. The CDR3 has 15 residues. V dropped 2 bases and J dropped 5 bases, with 11 bases sitting between them. Per the germline V gene, CDR1 is SGHKS and CDR2 is YYEKEE (reference sequence). The CDR3 loop is CASSFREIHNSPLHF. The CDR3, as DNA: TGTGCCAGCAGCTTTCGGGAGATTCATAATTCACCCCTCCACTTT.

This clone was counted only a few times. The chain joins TRBV28 to TRBJ2-1, with 14 bases matching TRBD2. The CDR3 length is 15 residues. CDR1 MDHEN and CDR2 SYDVKM come from the germline V gene. The CDR3 here is CGIGTGLAGGNEQFF. The CDR3 region has the DNA TGTGGCATAGGGACAGGACTAGCGGGAGGTAATGAGCAGTTCTTC.

The chain employs TRBV6-1 and TRBJ1-3; a weak D match, TRBD1 (6 bases). V was cut by 0 bases and J by 6 bases, with 9 bases left in between. The CDR3 runs 14 residues. The V gene's germline CDR1 is MNHNS and CDR2 SASEGT. The CDR3 DNA follows: TGTGCCAGCAGTGAAGCGACAGGAACAAACACCATATATTTT. Its translation is CASSEATGTNTIYF.

V is TRBV7-2 and J is TRBJ2-1, with 8 bases aligning to TRBD2. The CDR3 has 13 residues. Germline V gene sequence: CDR1 SGHTA, CDR2 FQGNSA. V was clipped by 5 bases and J by 9 bases; unmatched bases: 6. The CDR3 sequence is CASSLGLATEQFF. The CDR3 nucleotides read TGTGCCAGCAGCCTCGGACTAGCAACTGAGCAGTTCTTC.

The gene calls are TRBV28 and TRBJ2-7; weak D call: TRBD2 (6 bases). The CDR3 totals 14 residues. The V and J ends lost 5 bases and 6 bases respectively, with 17 bases between them. Per germline, CDR1 MDHEN and CDR2 SYDVKM. CDR3 DNA sequence: TGTGCCAGCAGTCTGACCAGGAGGGCCTCCGAGCAGTACTTC. It translates to CASSLTRRASEQYF.